What follows are 6 T cell receptor beta chains derived from one specimen sequenced in a study of cytomegalovirus exposure and HLA in healthy donors. PCR primers comprised 60 Vbeta and 13 Jbeta primers. Only in-frame clones appear in the TCRdb table, and some are missing; sequencing was by immunoSEQ multiplex PCR. The data hold over 95,000 clones, with approximately 83% observed a single time. The sample taken for sequencing was PBMCs. These receptors all stem from a woman in her late teens or twenties in good health and CMV-seronegative.

This chain connects TRBV7-2 to TRBJ2-1, with a weak D call TRBD1 (6 bases). Germline assignment: CDR1 SGHTA and CDR2 FQGNSA. With 2 bases removed from V and 0 bases from J, the gap between germline ends came to 8 bases. The CDR3 sequence is 15 residues long. CDR3: CASSLTDSSYNEQFF. In nucleotides, the CDR3 is TGTGCCAGCAGCTTAACGGACAGCTCCTACAATGAGCAGTTCTTC.

As for this clone: Additional DNA sequences in this sample encode the identical CDR3. V is TRBV7-9 and J is TRBJ2-7; D is possibly TRBD2 (5 bases). Per the germline V gene, CDR1 is SEHNR and CDR2 is FQNEAQ (reference sequence). V was trimmed by 0 bases and J by 4 bases, leaving 7 bases between them. The CDR3 totals 13 residues. CDR3 in amino acids: CASSLAGVYEQYF. Here the CDR3 DNA reads TGTGCCAGCAGCTTAGCGGGAGTGTACGAGCAGTACTTC.

The chain recombines TRBV7-9 with TRBJ2-2; tentatively, D is TRBD1 (6 bases). CDR3 size: 15 residues. Germline V lookup: CDR1 SEHNR, CDR2 FQNEAQ (reference sequence). The V end lost 7 bases, the J end lost 5 bases, and 17 bases lay between the germline ends. The CDR3 coding sequence is TGTGCCAGCACTACAGGACAGCCGAGGACCGGGGAGCTGTTTTTT. Its protein product is CASTTGQPRTGELFF.

The sample holds a few counts of this clone. This chain joins TRBV11-2 and TRBJ1-1, with a weak D call TRBD1 (6 bases). This CDR3 is 15 amino acids long. Trimming removed 2 bases from V and 1 base from J, with 11 bases in between. Germline CDR1 reads SGHAT; CDR2 reads FQNNGV. CDR3 nucleotides: TGTGCCAGCAGCTTAAATGGCAGGGGGAACACTGAAGCTTTCTTT. Its protein is CASSLNGRGNTEAFF.

The rearrangement joins TRBV15 to TRBJ2-1, with D possibly being TRBD2 (6 bases). This CDR3 region has 17 residues. Looked up from germline, CDR1 is LNHNV and CDR2 is YYDKDF (reference sequence). V lost 3 bases and J 4 bases, leaving 19 bases between the germline ends. DNA for the CDR3: TGTGCCACCAGCAGTTTCCCATTGGCTAGCGAGTACAATGAGCAGTTCTTC. Protein: CATSSFPLASEYNEQFF.

V gene TRBV7-9 combines with J gene TRBJ1-2, with 9 bases matching TRBD1. The V segment lost 1 base and the J segment 8 bases; nucleotides outside the gene matches: 14. The CDR3 is 17 residues long. The germline gives CDR1 SEHNR, CDR2 FQNEAQ (reference sequence). The DNA for the CDR3 is TGTGCCAGCAGCTTAGGGACCTCGACAGGGGGTGCCCGAGGCTACACCTTC. Translated, it gives CASSLGTSTGGARGYTF. The full variable domain, with the rest looked up from reference TRBV7-9 and TRBJ1-2, is DTGVSQNPRHKITKRGQNVTFRCDPISEHNRLYWYRQTLGQGPEFLTYFQNEAQLEKSRLLSDRFSAERPKGSFSTLEIQRTEQGDSAMYLCASSLGTSTGGARGYTFGSGTRLTVV.